These 23 T cell receptor beta chains came from one sample sequenced in a study of cytomegalovirus exposure and HLA in healthy donors. Primers included in the PCR were 60 Vbeta and 13 Jbeta primers. TCRdb keeps only in-frame clones here, not all; method: immunoSEQ multiplex PCR. The sample shows 150,000 to 200,000 clones, roughly three quarters of them seen only once. Sequencing was carried out using PBMCs. These receptors were taken from a young man in good health and CMV-seropositive.

V usage is TRBV28 and J usage is TRBJ1-5; the D is unclear. The CDR3 has 15 amino acids. Trimming stripped 5 bases from V and 5 bases from J, with 16 bases between. Germline CDR1 is MDHEN and CDR2 is SYDVKM. The CDR3 reads CASSDGSSGYQPQHF. CDR3 nucleotide sequence: TGTGCCAGCAGTGATGGCAGCTCGGGTTATCAGCCCCAGCATTTT.

This clone was counted once. This chain links TRBV6-1 with TRBJ1-2; TRBD1 matches 8 bases. Trimming took 6 bases from V and 8 from J; bases not matched to a gene: 11. The CDR3 consists of 14 residues. Germline CDR1 MNHNS, CDR2 SASEGT. CDR3 sequence: CASSETGVNWGYTF. In DNA form, the CDR3 reads TGTGCCAGCAGCGAGACAGGGGTGAATTGGGGCTACACCTTC.

J is TRBJ1-2 and V is TRBV4-1, with TRBD1 as a possible D gene (5 bases). Germline values: CDR1 MGHRA, CDR2 YSYEKL. Trimming shortened V by 4 bases and J by 3 bases, and 18 bases separated the two germline ends. This CDR3 contains 16 residues. The CDR3 coding sequence is TGCGCCAGCAGCCCATCATTCAGGGATTTGCACTATGGCTACACCTTC. Protein product: CASSPSFRDLHYGYTF.

V gene TRBV14 combines with J gene TRBJ2-5; 8 bases match TRBD1. The V gene's germline CDR1 is SGHDN and CDR2 FVKESK. J gave up 4 bases and V 3 bases, and 10 bases lay outside the gene matches. This CDR3 contains 16 residues. CDR3 coding DNA: TGTGCCAGCAGCCAGGCTCTTCCAGGGGGCGGAGAGACCCAGTACTTC. Protein sequence: CASSQALPGGGETQYF. The full variable domain, its missing parts supplied by reference TRBV14 and TRBJ2-5, is EAGVTQFPSHSVIEKGQTVTLRCDPISGHDNLYWYRRVMGKEIKFLLHFVKESKQDESGMPNNRFLAERTGGTYSTLKVQPAELEDSGVYFCASSQALPGGGETQYFGPGTRLLVL.

The rearrangement joins TRBV6-5 to TRBJ1-5; 7 bases line up with TRBD1. The junction had 10 bases not matched to a gene; V was cut back by 6 bases and J by 8 bases. The germline gives CDR1 MNHEY, CDR2 SVGAGI. The CDR3 length is 14 residues. The CDR3 reads CASSPGGLGKPQHF. CDR3 nucleotide sequence: TGTGCCAGCAGCCCAGGGGGGTTAGGTAAGCCCCAGCATTTT.

The V call is TRBV6-6, the J call TRBJ1-5, with D hard to call. V dropped 2 bases and J dropped 4 bases, with 12 bases sitting between them. The germline V gene has CDR1 MNHNY and CDR2 SVGAGI (reference sequence). This CDR3 has 15 residues. The CDR3 nucleotides are TGTGCCAGCAGTTACGCCGGGGAGTATAATCAGCCCCAGCATTTT. Its translation is CASSYAGEYNQPQHF.

The V call is TRBV28, the J call TRBJ2-7; tentatively, D is TRBD1 (5 bases). V lost 3 bases to trimming and J lost 4 bases, with 7 bases between them. Germline V gene sequence: CDR1 MDHEN, CDR2 SYDVKM. The CDR3 is 12 amino acids. CDR3 region: CASSFGAYEQYV. DNA for the CDR3: TGTGCCAGCAGTTTTGGGGCGTACGAGCAGTACGTC.

This clone appeared a few times. The chain carries TRBV9 and TRBJ2-3; 8 bases are shared with TRBD2. Germline V gene sequence: CDR1 SGDLS, CDR2 YYNGEE. V dropped 0 bases and J dropped 5; count of bases not matched to a gene: 5. The CDR3 consists of 15 residues. DNA for the CDR3: TGTGCCAGCAGCGTAGTGGCGGGGGGAGGAGATACGCAGTATTTT. Translating gives CASSVVAGGGDTQYF.

The V gene is TRBV12-5, the J gene TRBJ1-2, with D possibly TRBD1 on 6 matching bases. V lost 5 bases to trimming and J lost 7 bases, with 17 bases between them. Looked up from germline, CDR1 is LGHNT and CDR2 is FRNRAP. This CDR3 comprises 14 residues. The CDR3 DNA sequence: TGTGCTAGTGGTACCGAGCCACAGGGTGGTGGCTACACCTTC. This gives the protein CASGTEPQGGGYTF.

The chain joins TRBV6-5 to TRBJ1-1; TRBD1 might be the D (6 bases). Germline values: CDR1 MNHEY, CDR2 SVGAGI. The CDR3 length is 13 residues. The V end lost 6 bases, the J end lost 3 bases, and 11 bases lay between the germline ends. CDR3 nucleotide sequence: TGTGCCAGCAGCTCAGGACAGTACACTGAAGCTTTCTTT. The encoded protein is CASSSGQYTEAFF.

The chain carries TRBV2 and TRBJ2-7; D is unresolved. V lost 8 bases, J lost 0 bases, and 8 bases lay in between. This CDR3 has 12 amino acids. CDR1 is SNHLY, CDR2 FYNNEI, per germline. The CDR3 is CASLVSSYEQYV. Written as DNA, the CDR3 is TGTGCCAGCCTGGTTAGCTCCTACGAGCAGTACGTC.

This clone was detected only a few times. The rearrangement joins TRBV5-1 to TRBJ2-7, with TRBD1 identical over 8 bases. V shed 4 bases, J shed 7 bases, and the junction held 7 bases outside the gene matches. The CDR3 sequence is 13 residues long. Per germline, CDR1 SGHRS and CDR2 YFSETQ. The CDR3 region is CASSLGQGREQYV. CDR3 sequence (DNA): TGCGCCAGCAGCCTCGGACAGGGTCGAGAGCAGTACGTC.

The rearrangement uses TRBV7-8 and TRBJ2-3; the match to TRBD1 covers 7 bases. V lost 1 base, J lost 5 bases, and 15 bases stayed unmatched. Germline CDR1 SGHVS, CDR2 FQNEAQ. The CDR3 consists of 18 residues. This CDR3 is CASSLGQGGGFGIDTQYF. In nucleotides, the CDR3 is TGTGCCAGCAGCTTAGGACAGGGTGGCGGTTTCGGGATAGATACGCAGTATTTT.

The chain employs TRBV10-3 and TRBJ2-1; TRBD2 matches at 8 bases. V lost 4 bases, J lost 9 bases, and 8 bases stayed unmatched. There are 14 residues in the CDR3. CDR1 and CDR2 from the germline V gene are ENHRY and SYGVKD. CDR3 region: CAISGGLGLSEQFF. Written as DNA, the CDR3 is TGTGCCATCAGTGGGGGACTAGGTTTGAGTGAGCAGTTCTTC.

This chain connects TRBV6-1 to TRBJ2-7; 7 bases are shared with TRBD1. The CDR3 is 12 amino acids. The V gene end was trimmed by 8 bases and the J gene end by 4 bases; junction bases not matched to a gene: 5. The germline V gene has CDR1 MNHNS and CDR2 SASEGT. The CDR3: CASGDRLYEQYV. The CDR3 DNA reads as TGTGCCAGCGGGGACAGACTTTACGAGCAGTACGTC.

A single count supports this clone. The chain employs TRBV29-1 and TRBJ1-2; 7 bases match TRBD1. V gave up 5 bases and J gave up 7 bases; unmatched junction bases: 10. This CDR3 has 13 residues. Germline CDR1 and CDR2: SQVTM and ANQGSEA. The CDR3 protein is CSVRQGGILGYTF. The CDR3 DNA reads TGCAGCGTTCGACAGGGTGGAATCCTTGGCTACACCTTC.

V gene TRBV7-2 combines with J gene TRBJ2-1, with 11 bases identical to TRBD2. Per the germline V gene, CDR1 is SGHTA and CDR2 is FQGNSA. This CDR3 spans 15 amino acids. Trimming removed 5 bases from V and 9 bases from J; junction bases left unmatched: 9. CDR3 sequence reads: CASSPDSGGAFEQFF. CDR3 DNA: TGTGCCAGCAGCCCGGATAGCGGGGGGGCCTTTGAGCAGTTCTTC.

Only a few counts were recorded for this clone. Additional DNA sequences in this sample encode the identical CDR3. The chain carries TRBV6-5 and TRBJ1-1; D may be TRBD1 (6 bases). This CDR3 contains 15 residues. V lost 2 bases to trimming and J lost 1 base, with 11 bases between them. Germline CDR1 MNHEY, CDR2 SVGAGI. This chain's CDR3 is CASSYRGGRNTEAFF. The CDR3 DNA reads TGTGCCAGCAGTTACCGGGGGGGCAGGAACACTGAAGCTTTCTTT.

The genes are TRBV11-2 and TRBJ2-3; D is ambiguous. The CDR3 has 13 residues. Between the trimmed V and J ends, which lost 2 bases and 5 bases, there was a span of 8 bases. The germline V gene has CDR1 SGHAT and CDR2 FQNNGV. As DNA, the CDR3 is TGTGCCAGCAGCTTATATAGTGGAGATACGCAGTATTTT. It encodes CASSLYSGDTQYF.

J is TRBJ2-3 and V is TRBV6-6, with 9 bases fitting TRBD2. J gave up 6 bases and V 6 bases, and 7 bases lay outside the gene matches. Per germline, CDR1 MNHNY and CDR2 SVGAGI (reference sequence). This CDR3 region has 14 residues. The CDR3 protein is CASSDAGGEDTQYF. The DNA for the CDR3 is TGTGCCAGCAGCGATGCGGGGGGGGAGGATACGCAGTATTTT.

V gene TRBV27 combines with J gene TRBJ2-7; 7 bases agree with TRBD2. V was clipped by 9 bases and J by 3 bases; unmatched bases: 5. Germline V gives CDR1 MNHEY, CDR2 SMNVEV (reference sequence). This CDR3 contains 12 residues. CDR3 in DNA: TGTGCCAGAGCCCTAGCGGACTACGAGCAGTACGTC. This encodes CARALADYEQYV.

V is TRBV9 and J is TRBJ2-5; a possible D gene is TRBD2 (5 bases). The germline gives CDR1 SGDLS, CDR2 YYNGEE. There are 15 residues in the CDR3. V lost 0 bases and J 4 bases, leaving 13 bases between the germline ends. The CDR3 sequence: CASSVEGGKGETQYF. The CDR3 nucleotides read TGTGCCAGCAGCGTAGAAGGAGGAAAGGGAGAGACCCAGTACTTC. Drawing the rest from reference TRBV9 and TRBJ2-5, the complete variable domain is DSGVTQTPKHLITATGQRVTLRCSPRSGDLSVYWYQQSLDQGLQFLIQYYNGEERAKGNILERFSAQQFPDLHSELNLSSLELGDSALYFCASSVEGGKGETQYFGPGTRLLVL.

The sample holds a few counts of this clone. This chain joins TRBV13 and TRBJ1-4; D is unresolved. V was cut by 2 bases and J by 8 bases, with 12 bases left in between. This CDR3 is 14 amino acids long. The germline CDR1 and CDR2 sequences are PRHDT and FYEKMQ (reference sequence). Here the CDR3 reads CASSLYGPGEKLFF. CDR3 DNA sequence: TGTGCCAGCAGCTTATACGGGCCGGGGGAAAAACTGTTTTTT.